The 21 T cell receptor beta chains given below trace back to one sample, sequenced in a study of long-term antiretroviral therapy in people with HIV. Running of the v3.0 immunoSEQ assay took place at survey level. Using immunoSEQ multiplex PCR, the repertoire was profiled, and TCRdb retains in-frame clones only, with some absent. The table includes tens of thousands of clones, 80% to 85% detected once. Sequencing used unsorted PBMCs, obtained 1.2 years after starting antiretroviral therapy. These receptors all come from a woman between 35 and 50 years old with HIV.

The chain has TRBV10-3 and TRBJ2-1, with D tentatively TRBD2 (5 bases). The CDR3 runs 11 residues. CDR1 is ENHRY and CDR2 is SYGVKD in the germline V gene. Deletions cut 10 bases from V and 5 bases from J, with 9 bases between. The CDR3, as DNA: TGTGCCACCGGACTCGACAATGAGCAGTTCTTC. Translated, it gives CATGLDNEQFF.

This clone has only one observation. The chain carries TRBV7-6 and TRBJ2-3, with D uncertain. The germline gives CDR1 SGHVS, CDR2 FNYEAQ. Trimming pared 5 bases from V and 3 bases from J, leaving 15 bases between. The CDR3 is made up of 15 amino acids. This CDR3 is CASSPRSGQTDTQYF. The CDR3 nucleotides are TGTGCCAGCAGCCCACGGAGTGGTCAGACAGATACGCAGTATTTT.

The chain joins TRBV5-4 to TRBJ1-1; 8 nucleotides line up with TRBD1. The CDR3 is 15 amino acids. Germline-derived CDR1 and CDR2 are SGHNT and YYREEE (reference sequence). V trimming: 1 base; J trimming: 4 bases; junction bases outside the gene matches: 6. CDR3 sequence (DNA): TGTGCCAGCAGCTTGCCCGGACAGGGTGGCACTGAAGCTTTCTTT. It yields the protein CASSLPGQGGTEAFF.

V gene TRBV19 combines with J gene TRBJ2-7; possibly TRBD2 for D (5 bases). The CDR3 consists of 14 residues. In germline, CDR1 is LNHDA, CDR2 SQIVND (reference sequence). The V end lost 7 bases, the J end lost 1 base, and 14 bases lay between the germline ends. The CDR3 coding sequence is TGTGCCAGTACCCCGGGGTTGGGGTCCTACGAGCAGTACTTC. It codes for CASTPGLGSYEQYF.

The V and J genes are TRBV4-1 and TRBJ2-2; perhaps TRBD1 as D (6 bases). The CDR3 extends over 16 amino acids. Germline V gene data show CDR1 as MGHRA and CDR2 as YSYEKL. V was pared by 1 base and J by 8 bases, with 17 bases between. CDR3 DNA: TGCGCCAGCAGCCAAGCCGTGGGGGCCTGGGTGGGGGAGCTGTTTTTT. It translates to CASSQAVGAWVGELFF.

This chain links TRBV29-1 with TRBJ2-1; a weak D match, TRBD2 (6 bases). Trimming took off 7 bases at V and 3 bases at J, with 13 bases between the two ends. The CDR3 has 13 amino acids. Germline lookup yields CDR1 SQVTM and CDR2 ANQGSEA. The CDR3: CSGRGTVYNEQFF. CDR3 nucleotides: TGCAGCGGCCGCGGGACTGTCTACAATGAGCAGTTCTTC.

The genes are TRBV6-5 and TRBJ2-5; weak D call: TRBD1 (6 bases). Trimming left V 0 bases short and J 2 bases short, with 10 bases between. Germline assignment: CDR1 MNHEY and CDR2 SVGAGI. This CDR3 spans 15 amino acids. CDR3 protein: CASSYSGTLQETQYF. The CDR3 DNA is TGTGCCAGCAGTTACTCCGGGACACTTCAAGAGACCCAGTACTTC.

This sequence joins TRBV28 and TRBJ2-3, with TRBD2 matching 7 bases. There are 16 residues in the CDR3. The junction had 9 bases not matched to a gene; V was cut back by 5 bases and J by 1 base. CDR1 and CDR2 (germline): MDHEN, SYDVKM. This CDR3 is CASSQSGGRGTDTQYF. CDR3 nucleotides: TGTGCCAGCAGTCAGTCGGGCGGGAGAGGCACAGATACGCAGTATTTT.

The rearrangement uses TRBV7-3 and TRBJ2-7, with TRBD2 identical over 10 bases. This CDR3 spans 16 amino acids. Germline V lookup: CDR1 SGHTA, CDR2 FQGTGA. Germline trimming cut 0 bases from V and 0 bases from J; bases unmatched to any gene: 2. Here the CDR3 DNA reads TGTGCCAGCAGCTTAACCAGGACTAGCGGCTCCTACGAGCAGTACTTC. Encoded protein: CASSLTRTSGSYEQYF. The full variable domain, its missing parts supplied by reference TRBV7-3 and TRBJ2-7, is GAGVSQTPSNKVTEKGKYVELRCDPISGHTALYWYRQSLGQGPEFLIYFQGTGAADDSGLPNDRFFAVRPEGSVSTLKIQRTERGDSAVYLCASSLTRTSGSYEQYFGPGTRLTVT.

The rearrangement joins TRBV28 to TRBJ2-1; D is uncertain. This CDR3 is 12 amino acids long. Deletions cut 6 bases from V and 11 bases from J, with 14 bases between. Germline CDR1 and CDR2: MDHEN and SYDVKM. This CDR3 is CASRVRASKQFF. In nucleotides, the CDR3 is TGTGCCAGCAGGGTCCGTGCTTCTAAGCAGTTCTTC.

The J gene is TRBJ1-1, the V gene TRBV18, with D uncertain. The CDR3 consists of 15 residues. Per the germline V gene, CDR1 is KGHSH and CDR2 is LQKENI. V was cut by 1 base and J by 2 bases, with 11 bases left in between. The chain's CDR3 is CASSPRSEVNTEAFF. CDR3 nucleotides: TGTGCCAGCTCACCACGGTCTGAGGTTAACACTGAAGCTTTCTTT.

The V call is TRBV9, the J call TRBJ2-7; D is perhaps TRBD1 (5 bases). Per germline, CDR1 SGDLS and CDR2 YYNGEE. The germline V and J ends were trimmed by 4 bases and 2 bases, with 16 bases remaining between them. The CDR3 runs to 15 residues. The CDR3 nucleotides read TGTGCCAGCAGCTCACAACCCTCAGGGACCTACGAGCAGTACTTC. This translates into CASSSQPSGTYEQYF.

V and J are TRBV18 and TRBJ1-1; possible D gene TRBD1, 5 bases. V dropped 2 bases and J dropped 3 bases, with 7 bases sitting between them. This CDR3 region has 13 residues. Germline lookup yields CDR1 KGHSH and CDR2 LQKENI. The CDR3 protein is CASSPVGDTEAFF. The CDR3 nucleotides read TGTGCCAGCTCACCAGTGGGGGACACTGAAGCTTTCTTT.

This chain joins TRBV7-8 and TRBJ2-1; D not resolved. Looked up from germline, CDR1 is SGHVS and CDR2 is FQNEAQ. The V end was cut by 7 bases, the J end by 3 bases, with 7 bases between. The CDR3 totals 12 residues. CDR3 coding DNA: TGTGCCAGCACCCCGGGCTACAATGAGCAGTTCTTC. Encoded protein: CASTPGYNEQFF.

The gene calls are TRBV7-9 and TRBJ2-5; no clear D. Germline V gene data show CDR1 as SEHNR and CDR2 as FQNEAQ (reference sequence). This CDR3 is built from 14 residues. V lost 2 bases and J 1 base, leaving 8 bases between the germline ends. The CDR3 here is CASSLTPSQETQYF. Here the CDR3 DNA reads TGTGCCAGCAGCTTAACACCTAGCCAAGAGACCCAGTACTTC.

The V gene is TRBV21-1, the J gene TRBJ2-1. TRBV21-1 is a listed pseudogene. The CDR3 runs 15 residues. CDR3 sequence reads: CASSKRVTGYNEQFF. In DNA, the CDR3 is TGTGCCAGCAGCAAAAGGGTGACGGGCTACAATGAGCAGTTCTTC.

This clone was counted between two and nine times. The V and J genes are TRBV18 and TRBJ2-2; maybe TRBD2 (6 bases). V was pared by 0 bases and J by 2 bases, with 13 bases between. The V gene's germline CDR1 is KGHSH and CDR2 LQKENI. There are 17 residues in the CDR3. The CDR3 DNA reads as TGTGCCAGCTCACCACCGGGTGCGGGGACTAACACCGGGGAGCTGTTTTTT. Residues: CASSPPGAGTNTGELFF.

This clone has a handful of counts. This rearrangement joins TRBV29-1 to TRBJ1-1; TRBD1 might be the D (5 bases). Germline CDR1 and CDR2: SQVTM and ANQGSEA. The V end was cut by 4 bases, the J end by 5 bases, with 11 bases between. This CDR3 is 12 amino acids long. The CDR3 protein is CSVARGKTEAFF. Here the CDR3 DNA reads TGCAGCGTTGCTAGGGGAAAAACTGAAGCTTTCTTT.

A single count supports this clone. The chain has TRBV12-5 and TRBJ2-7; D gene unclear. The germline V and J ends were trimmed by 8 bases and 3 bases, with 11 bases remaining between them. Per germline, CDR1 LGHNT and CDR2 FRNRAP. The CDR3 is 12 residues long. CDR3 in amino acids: CASQTTYYEQYF. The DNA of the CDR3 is TGTGCTAGTCAAACGACATACTACGAGCAGTACTTC.

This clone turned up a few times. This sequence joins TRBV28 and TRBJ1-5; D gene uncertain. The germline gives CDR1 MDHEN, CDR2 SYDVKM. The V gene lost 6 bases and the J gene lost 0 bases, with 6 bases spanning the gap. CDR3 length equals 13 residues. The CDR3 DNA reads TGTGCCAGCAGGTCAAATAGCAATCAGCCCCAGCATTTT. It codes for CASRSNSNQPQHF.

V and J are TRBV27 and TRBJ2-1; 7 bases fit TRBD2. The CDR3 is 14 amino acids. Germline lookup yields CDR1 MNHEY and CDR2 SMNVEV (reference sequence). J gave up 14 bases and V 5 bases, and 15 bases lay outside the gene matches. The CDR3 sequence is CASSQPGLLSNEFF. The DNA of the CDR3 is TGTGCCAGCAGTCAGCCGGGACTACTGTCTAATGAGTTCTTC.